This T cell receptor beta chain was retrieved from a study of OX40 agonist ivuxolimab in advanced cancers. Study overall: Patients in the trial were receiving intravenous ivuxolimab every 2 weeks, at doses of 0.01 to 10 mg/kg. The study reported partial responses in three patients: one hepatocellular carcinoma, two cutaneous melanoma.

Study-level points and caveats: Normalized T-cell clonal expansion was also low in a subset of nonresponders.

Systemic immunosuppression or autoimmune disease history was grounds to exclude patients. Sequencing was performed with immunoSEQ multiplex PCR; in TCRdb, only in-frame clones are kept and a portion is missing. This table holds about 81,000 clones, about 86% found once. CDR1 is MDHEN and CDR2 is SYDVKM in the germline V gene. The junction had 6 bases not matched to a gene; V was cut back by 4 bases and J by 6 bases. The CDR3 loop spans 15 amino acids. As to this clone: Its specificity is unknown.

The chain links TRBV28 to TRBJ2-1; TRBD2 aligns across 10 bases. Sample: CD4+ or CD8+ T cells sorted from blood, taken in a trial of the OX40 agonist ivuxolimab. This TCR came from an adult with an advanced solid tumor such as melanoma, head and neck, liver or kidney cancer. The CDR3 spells CASSWASGRANEQFF. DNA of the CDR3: TGTGCCAGCAGTTGGGCCAGCGGGAGGGCCAATGAGCAGTTCTTC.